Below are 23 T cell receptor beta chains sequenced from a single sample in a study of T cell responses to AZD1222 COVID-19 vaccine. Profiling relied on immunoSEQ multiplex PCR, and the TCRdb table lists in-frame clones only, not all of them. The sample shows nearly 110,000 clones, approximately 90% of them seen only once. Sample: peripheral blood, taken 28 days after the second AZD1222 dose. These receptors came from an adult who received the AZD1222 COVID-19 vaccine.

V and J are TRBV18 and TRBJ2-7; a weak D match, TRBD1 (6 bases). Trimming took off 6 bases at V and 2 bases at J, with 14 bases between the two ends. CDR3 size: 14 residues. Germline V CDR1 and CDR2: KGHSH, LQKENI. The CDR3 is CASSLTGRTYEQYF. CDR3 in DNA: TGTGCCAGCTCCCTTACAGGGCGCACCTACGAGCAGTACTTC.

CDR3 nucleotide sequence: TGTGCCAGCAGTGAACTGACTAGCGGGGGGGCGAATGAGCAGTTCTTC. Its translation is CASSELTSGGANEQFF. This chain links TRBV2 with TRBJ2-1; 14 nucleotides match TRBD2. Trimming at V came to 2 bases and at J to 7 bases, leaving 4 bases not matched to a gene. The CDR3 totals 16 residues. Germline V CDR1 and CDR2: SNHLY, FYNNEI. Filled out from reference TRBV2 and TRBJ2-1, the complete variable domain reads EPEVTQTPSHQVTQMGQEVILRCVPISNHLYFYWYRQILGQKVEFLVSFYNNEISEKSEIFDDQFSVERPDGSNFTLKIRSTKLEDSAMYFCASSELTSGGANEQFFGPGTRLTVL.

This clone is classed as medium-sized. The V and J genes are TRBV19 and TRBJ2-1; D is ambiguous. This CDR3 is built from 12 residues. Per germline, CDR1 LNHDA and CDR2 SQIVND (reference sequence). The V gene lost 0 bases and the J gene lost 3 bases, with 0 bases spanning the gap. The CDR3 loop reads CASSIDYNEQFF. For the CDR3, the DNA is TGTGCCAGTAGTATAGACTACAATGAGCAGTTCTTC.

This chain links TRBV5-8 with TRBJ1-2; 8 bases are shared with TRBD1. The junction had 9 bases not matched to a gene; V was cut back by 4 bases and J by 4 bases. Germline CDR1 and CDR2: SGHTS and YDEGEE. The CDR3 extends over 15 amino acids. The CDR3 sequence is CASSTGQGNSYGYTF. The CDR3, as DNA: TGTGCCAGCAGCACAGGACAGGGAAACTCCTATGGCTACACCTTC.

The chain employs TRBV27 and TRBJ2-7, with D tentatively TRBD1 (6 bases). V lost 5 bases to trimming and J lost 6 bases, with 20 bases between them. The germline CDR1 and CDR2 sequences are MNHEY and SMNVEV (reference sequence). The CDR3 has 15 amino acids. In nucleotides, the CDR3 is TGTGCCAGCAGTCCCCGAACGCACCAGGGGTCCGAGCAGTACTTC. This translates into CASSPRTHQGSEQYF.

The CDR3 sequence is CASSFPNQPQHF. As DNA, the CDR3 is TGTGCCAGCAGCTTCCCTAATCAGCCCCAGCATTTT. This sequence joins TRBV7-9 and TRBJ1-5; the D is unclear. The CDR3 totals 12 residues. The germline V gene has CDR1 SEHNR and CDR2 FQNEAQ (reference sequence). Trimming left V 3 bases short and J 4 bases short, with 4 bases between.

The gene calls are TRBV5-4 and TRBJ1-4, with TRBD1 identical over 11 bases. The CDR3 covers 18 residues. Germline V lookup: CDR1 SGHNT, CDR2 YYREEE (reference sequence). With 4 bases clipped from V and 8 bases from J, the junction kept 16 bases outside the gene matches. CDR3 sequence reads: CASSPHRDRGTVREKLFF. The CDR3 DNA reads TGTGCCAGCAGCCCCCACCGGGACAGGGGGACGGTACGGGAAAAACTGTTTTTT. The whole variable domain, filled in from reference TRBV5-4 and TRBJ1-4, reads ETGVTQSPTHLIKTRGQQVTLRCSSQSGHNTVSWYQQALGQGPQFIFQYYREEENGRGNFPPRFSGLQFPNYSSELNVNALELDDSALYLCASSPHRDRGTVREKLFFGSGTQLSVL.

The gene calls are TRBV6-5 and TRBJ1-6, with D tentatively TRBD1 (6 bases). Germline V CDR1 and CDR2: MNHEY, SVGAGI. V was clipped by 7 bases and J by 7 bases, with 14 bases between them. The CDR3 is made up of 14 amino acids. The CDR3 DNA is TGTGCCAGCACCTGGGACACCCAGAATTCACCCCTCCACTTT. It codes for CASTWDTQNSPLHF.

CDR3 in amino acids: CASSRDRGQPQHF. CDR3 in DNA: TGTGCCAGCAGCCGGGACAGGGGCCAGCCCCAGCATTTT. The chain combines TRBV6-6 with TRBJ1-5; 10 bases are a match to TRBD1. The CDR3 consists of 13 residues. V lost 6 bases and J lost 7; bases outside the gene matches: 3. Looked up from germline, CDR1 is MNHNY and CDR2 is SVGAGI (reference sequence).

The genes are TRBV7-2 and TRBJ1-2; TRBD1 aligns across 7 bases. CDR1 is SGHTA and CDR2 is FQGNSA in the germline V gene. This CDR3 spans 14 amino acids. Trimming took 1 base from V and 5 from J; bases not matched to a gene: 4. CDR3 DNA sequence: TGTGCCAGCAGCTTAGGGGGACAGTTATATGGCTACACCTTC. This translates into CASSLGGQLYGYTF.

The chain uses TRBV2 and TRBJ1-2; 8 nucleotides agree with TRBD1. Germline V lookup: CDR1 SNHLY, CDR2 FYNNEI. The CDR3 runs 17 residues. J was trimmed by 0 bases and V by 1 base; bases with no gene match: 7. CDR3 sequence reads: CASSEGQGSGANYGYTF. In DNA, the CDR3 is TGTGCCAGCAGTGAAGGACAGGGGTCTGGGGCTAACTATGGCTACACCTTC. Full variable domain (remainder filled in from reference TRBV2 and TRBJ1-2): EPEVTQTPSHQVTQMGQEVILRCVPISNHLYFYWYRQILGQKVEFLVSFYNNEISEKSEIFDDQFSVERPDGSNFTLKIRSTKLEDSAMYFCASSEGQGSGANYGYTFGSGTRLTVV.

The CDR3 sequence: CASSPGPAGYEQYF. CDR3 DNA sequence: TGTGCCAGCAGCCCGGGACCGGCCGGATACGAGCAGTACTTC. The chain joins TRBV7-6 to TRBJ2-7; possibly TRBD1 or TRBD2 for D (5 bases each). The V gene lost 5 bases and the J gene lost 4 bases, with 15 bases spanning the gap. The CDR3 totals 14 residues. CDR1 is SGHVS and CDR2 is FNYEAQ in the germline V gene.

This chain connects TRBV9 to TRBJ1-1; D is perhaps TRBD1 (5 bases). The germline gives CDR1 SGDLS, CDR2 YYNGEE. V was clipped by 0 bases and J by 0 bases, with 9 bases between them. This CDR3 contains 15 residues. The CDR3 spells CASSVAGTLNTEAFF. CDR3 nucleotides: TGTGCCAGCAGCGTAGCTGGGACTTTGAACACTGAAGCTTTCTTT.

This clone was seen a single time. V gene TRBV3-1 (or the pseudogene TRBV3-2) combines with J gene TRBJ2-5; TRBD1 aligns across 11 bases. This CDR3 has 13 residues. From germline, CDR1 is LGHDT and CDR2 YNNKEL (reference sequence). The trim removed 9 bases at V and 5 bases at J, leaving 5 bases unmatched. CDR3 bases: TGTGCCAGTGCGGACAGGGGGCCTGAGACCCAGTACTTC. Amino acids: CASADRGPETQYF.

This chain joins TRBV9 and TRBJ1-4; D perhaps matches TRBD1 (6 bases). CDR1 is SGDLS and CDR2 is YYNGEE in the germline V gene. The V gene lost 2 bases and the J gene lost 3 bases, with 11 bases spanning the gap. The CDR3 is made up of 15 amino acids. CDR3 nucleotides: TGTGCCAGCAGCGTCTACAGGGCCTCTAATGAAAAACTGTTTTTT. Translation: CASSVYRASNEKLFF.

The rearrangement joins TRBV3-1 (or the pseudogene TRBV3-2) to TRBJ2-5, with 7 positions matching TRBD1. The CDR3 spans 14 residues. The germline V gene encodes CDR1 LGHDT and CDR2 YNNKEL (reference sequence). The ends lost 1 base at V and 6 bases at J; junction bases unmatched: 5. The CDR3, as DNA: TGTGCCAGCAGCCAAGGGGGGACAGCGAAGACCCAGTACTTC. Amino acid sequence: CASSQGGTAKTQYF.

The rearrangement uses TRBV27 and TRBJ1-2; maybe TRBD1 (6 bases). Trimming removed 1 base from V and 6 bases from J, with 15 bases in between. Germline assignment: CDR1 MNHEY and CDR2 SMNVEV (reference sequence). This CDR3 comprises 15 residues. The CDR3: CASSLLWGAENGYTF. The CDR3 bases are TGTGCCAGCAGTTTATTATGGGGGGCGGAGAATGGCTACACCTTC.

The chain employs TRBV30 and TRBJ2-1; D gene unclear. The CDR3 is 12 amino acids. Trimming pared 2 bases from V and 6 bases from J, leaving 8 bases between. Germline V gene sequence: CDR1 GTSNPN, CDR2 SVGIG (reference sequence). The CDR3: CAWSRLINEQFF. CDR3 nucleotides: TGTGCCTGGAGTCGACTTATCAATGAGCAGTTCTTC.

The V and J genes are TRBV5-1 and TRBJ1-2, with a tentative D call TRBD1 (6 bases). The CDR3 is 13 amino acids. Germline V gene lookup returns CDR1 SGHRS and CDR2 YFSETQ. The V end lost 5 bases, the J end lost 6 bases, and 14 bases lay between the germline ends. This chain's CDR3 is CASSQGGPDGYTF. For the CDR3, the DNA is TGCGCCAGCAGTCAAGGGGGGCCAGATGGCTACACCTTC.

The chain employs TRBV6-5 and TRBJ2-5, with D perhaps matching TRBD2 (5 bases). The CDR3 extends over 14 amino acids. Germline V lookup: CDR1 MNHEY, CDR2 SVGAGI. V lost 0 bases, J lost 4 bases, and 9 bases lay in between. The CDR3 loop is CASSYSMGRETQYF. CDR3 coding DNA: TGTGCCAGCAGTTACTCGATGGGGAGAGAGACCCAGTACTTC.

The V and J genes are TRBV7-9 and TRBJ1-5; a weak D match, TRBD1 (5 bases). Germline values: CDR1 SEHNR, CDR2 FQNEAQ (reference sequence). V shed 5 bases and J shed 6 bases, with 20 bases lying between them. The CDR3 is made up of 16 amino acids. CDR3 residues: CASSPQAGDLGQPQHF. Written as DNA, the CDR3 is TGTGCCAGCAGCCCCCAGGCCGGGGACCTGGGTCAGCCCCAGCATTTT.

The chain employs TRBV9 and TRBJ2-3, with TRBD1 identical over 8 bases. The germline CDR1 and CDR2 sequences are SGDLS and YYNGEE. V lost 3 bases and J lost 5; bases outside the gene matches: 5. The CDR3 has 14 amino acids. The CDR3 DNA follows: TGTGCCAGCAGCGCCACAGGGGGAATAGATACGCAGTATTTT. It is translated as CASSATGGIDTQYF.

The chain recombines TRBV9 with TRBJ1-4, with D perhaps matching TRBD1 (5 bases). The V end lost 0 bases, the J end lost 7 bases, and 13 bases lay between the germline ends. Looked up from germline, CDR1 is SGDLS and CDR2 is YYNGEE. CDR3 length equals 15 residues. Here the CDR3 DNA reads TGTGCCAGCAGCGTAGGGGGCCAGGGAGGTGAAAAACTGTTTTTT. Translated, it gives CASSVGGQGGEKLFF.